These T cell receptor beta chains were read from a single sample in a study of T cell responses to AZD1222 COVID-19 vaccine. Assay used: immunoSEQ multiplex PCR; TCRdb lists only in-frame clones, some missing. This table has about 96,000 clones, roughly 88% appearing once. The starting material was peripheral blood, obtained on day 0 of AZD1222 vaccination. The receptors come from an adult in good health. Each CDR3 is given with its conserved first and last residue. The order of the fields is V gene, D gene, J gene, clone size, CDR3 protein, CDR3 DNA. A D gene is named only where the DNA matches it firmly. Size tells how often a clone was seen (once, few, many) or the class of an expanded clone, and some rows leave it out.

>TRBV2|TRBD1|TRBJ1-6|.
CASSGFLGQGPSPLHF
TGTGCCAGCAGTGGATTTCTAGGACAGGGCCCTTCACCCCTCCACTTT
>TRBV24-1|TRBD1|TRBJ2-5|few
CATSETGQGETQYF
TGTGCCACCAGTGAGACGGGACAGGGGGAGACCCAGTACTTC
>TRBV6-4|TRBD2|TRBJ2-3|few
CASSESGTSGTDTQYF
TGTGCCAGCAGTGAATCCGGGACTAGCGGCACAGATACGCAGTATTTT
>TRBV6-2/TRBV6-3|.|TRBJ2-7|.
CASSYKLFYEQYF
TGTGCCAGCAGTTACAAACTGTTTTACGAGCAGTACTTC
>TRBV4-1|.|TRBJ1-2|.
CARGGPGNYGYTF
TGCGCCAGGGGGGGCCCAGGTAACTATGGCTACACCTTC
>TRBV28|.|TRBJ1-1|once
CASTSAAPLGLTEAFF
TGTGCCAGCACCTCGGCGGCACCCCTTGGTTTGACTGAAGCTTTCTTT
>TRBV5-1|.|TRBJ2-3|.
CASSGPVIYSSTDTQYF
TGCGCCAGCAGCGGTCCAGTTATTTATTCTAGCACAGATACGCAGTATTTT
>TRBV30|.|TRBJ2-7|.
CAWSVTDSYEQYF
TGTGCCTGGAGTGTAACGGACTCCTACGAGCAGTACTTC
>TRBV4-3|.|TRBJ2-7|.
CASSQYTGPSYEQYF
TGCGCCAGCAGCCAATACACAGGCCCTTCCTACGAGCAGTACTTC
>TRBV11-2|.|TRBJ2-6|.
CASSLDTGPGANVLTF
TGTGCCAGCAGCTTAGATACAGGGCCCGGGGCCAACGTCCTGACTTTC
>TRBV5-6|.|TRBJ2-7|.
CASSQYYEQYF
TGTGCCAGCAGCCAGTATTACGAGCAGTACTTC
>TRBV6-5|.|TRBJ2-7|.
CASSPRQHLYEQYF
TGTGCCAGCAGCCCCCGACAGCACCTCTACGAGCAGTACTTC
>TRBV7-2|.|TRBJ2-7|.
CASSLKSGSVPAYEQYF
TGTGCCAGCAGCTTAAAGTCCGGGAGCGTCCCGGCCTACGAGCAGTACTTC
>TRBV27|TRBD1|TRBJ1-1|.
CASSLGDRMNTEAFF
TGTGCCAGCAGTTTAGGGGACAGGATGAACACTGAAGCTTTCTTT
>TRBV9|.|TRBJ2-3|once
CASSGSRGADTQYF
TGTGCCAGCAGCGGGAGTAGGGGAGCAGATACGCAGTATTTT
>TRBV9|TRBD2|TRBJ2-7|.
CASSAHASGGYEQYF
TGTGCCAGCAGCGCTCATGCTAGCGGGGGCTACGAGCAGTACTTC
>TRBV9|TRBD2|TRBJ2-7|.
CASSGQAGIHEQYF
TGTGCCAGCAGCGGGCAAGCGGGAATCCACGAGCAGTACTTC
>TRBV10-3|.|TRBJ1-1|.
CAIREDGNTEAFF
TGTGCCATCAGGGAGGATGGGAACACTGAAGCTTTCTTT
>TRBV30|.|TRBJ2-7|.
CACQMPGAYEQYF
TGTGCCTGCCAGATGCCCGGAGCCTACGAGCAGTACTTC
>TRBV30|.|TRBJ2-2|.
CAWSGQALGTGELFF
TGTGCCTGGAGTGGACAGGCGTTAGGAACTGGGGAGCTGTTTTTT
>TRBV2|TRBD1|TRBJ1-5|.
CASRTGESNQPQHF
TGTGCCAGCAGGACAGGGGAGAGCAATCAGCCCCAGCATTTT
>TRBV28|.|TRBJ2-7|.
CASSLSRDGLDEQYF
TGTGCCAGCAGTCTCTCCCGGGACGGACTGGACGAGCAGTACTTC
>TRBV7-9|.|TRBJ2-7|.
CASSPRGRATYEQYF
TGTGCCAGCAGCCCCCGAGGCAGAGCAACCTACGAGCAGTACTTC
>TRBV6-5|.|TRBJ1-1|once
CASSYGGSTEAFF
TGTGCCAGCAGTTACGGGGGAAGCACTGAAGCTTTCTTT
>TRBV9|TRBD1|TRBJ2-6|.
CASSPRQGPSSGANVLTF
TGTGCCAGCAGCCCTCGACAGGGGCCGAGCTCTGGGGCCAACGTCCTGACTTTC
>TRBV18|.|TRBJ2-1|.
CASSPGPPKGNEQFF
TGTGCCAGCTCACCCGGGCCCCCGAAAGGGAATGAGCAGTTCTTC
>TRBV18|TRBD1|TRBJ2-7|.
CASSSGTGAYEQYF
TGTGCCAGCTCATCGGGGACAGGAGCCTACGAGCAGTACTTC
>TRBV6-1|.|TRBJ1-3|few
CASSELVSSGNTIYF
TGTGCCAGCAGTGAATTAGTGTCCTCTGGAAACACCATATATTTT
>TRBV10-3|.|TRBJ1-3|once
CAISDEGNTIYF
TGTGCCATCAGTGACGAGGGAAACACCATATATTTT
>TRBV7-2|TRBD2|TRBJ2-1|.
CASSLSAGGFNEQFF
TGTGCCAGCAGCTTATCGGCGGGAGGATTCAATGAGCAGTTCTTC
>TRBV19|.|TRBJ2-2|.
CASSIGGRETGELFF
TGTGCCAGTAGTATTGGGGGGCGTGAAACCGGGGAGCTGTTTTTT
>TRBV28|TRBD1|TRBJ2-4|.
CASSFLQGQASIQYF
TGTGCCAGCAGTTTTTTACAGGGGCAAGCAAGTATTCAGTACTTC
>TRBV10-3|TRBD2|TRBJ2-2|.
CAIGLADDFGELFF
TGTGCCATCGGACTAGCGGATGACTTCGGGGAGCTGTTTTTT
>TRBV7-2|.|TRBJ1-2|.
CASSTPGQRTQGYGYTF
TGTGCCAGCAGCACACCGGGACAAAGAACTCAAGGCTATGGCTACACCTTC
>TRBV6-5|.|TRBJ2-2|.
CASSFQGLDTGELFF
TGTGCCAGCAGTTTCCAGGGGCTGGACACCGGGGAGCTGTTTTTT
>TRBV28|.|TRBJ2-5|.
CASSFTGRETQYF
TGTGCCAGCAGTTTCACGGGGAGGGAGACCCAGTACTTC
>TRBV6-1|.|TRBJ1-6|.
CASSEVGRMNSPLHF
TGTGCCAGCAGTGAAGTCGGCAGGATGAATTCACCCCTCCACTTT
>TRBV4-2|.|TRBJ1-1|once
CASSQEFGSAEAFF
TGTGCCAGCAGCCAAGAATTCGGCTCTGCTGAAGCTTTCTTT
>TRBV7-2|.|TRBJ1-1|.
CASGRSEAFF
TGTGCCAGCGGTCGCAGTGAAGCTTTCTTT
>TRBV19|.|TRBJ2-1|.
CASSIGDSGNEQFF
TGTGCCAGTAGTATCGGGGATTCGGGCAATGAGCAGTTCTTC
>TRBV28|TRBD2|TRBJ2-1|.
CASSPVGSGKNEQFF
TGTGCCAGCAGTCCGGTAGGTAGCGGGAAGAATGAGCAGTTCTTC
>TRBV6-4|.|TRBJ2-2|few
CASSDSNSGELFF
TGTGCCAGCAGTGACTCGAATTCCGGGGAGCTGTTTTTT
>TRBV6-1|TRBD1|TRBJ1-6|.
CASSERLWTGGDSPLHF
TGTGCCAGCAGTGAACGTCTTTGGACAGGGGGCGATTCACCCCTCCACTTT
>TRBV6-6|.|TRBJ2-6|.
CASSRNRDPYSGANVLTF
TGTGCCAGCAGTCGAAACAGGGATCCCTACTCTGGGGCCAACGTCCTGACTTTC
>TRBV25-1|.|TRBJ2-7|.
CASSDGGDTYEQYF
TGTGCCAGCAGTGACGGCGGAGATACCTACGAGCAGTACTTC